The source of this TCR beta chain is a study of T cell repertoires in aging, cancer and after chemotherapy. Study overall: Healthy donor repertoires were recorded over several months to years and showed clear clonal overlap. Study-level findings and limits: Loss of evenness, beyond lost richness, contributed to age-related TCR diversity decline in cancer patients.

Germline V gene sequence: CDR1 MNHEY, CDR2 SVGAGI. This CDR3 spans 13 amino acids. The V end was cut by 6 bases, the J end by 0 bases, with 9 bases between. TCR beta rearrangements were amplified from peripheral blood genomic DNA. A mixed TRB-A/B primer pool amplified rearranged TRB by multiplex touch-down PCR. TCRdb re-called the multiplex PCR reads through MiXCR, storing one row per CDR3 protein. The sample carries nearly 11,000 distinct CDR3 sequences, 35% to 50% recorded once. This clonotype was seen more than once but under ten times. The antigen is unknown. Sequenced input: blood. V usage is TRBV6-5 and J usage is TRBJ2-7; perhaps TRBD1 as D (6 bases). The clonotype was recovered from a human donor in good health. CDR3 nucleotide sequence: TGTGCCAGCAGAGCGGACAGCTCCTACGAGCAGTACTTC. This translates into CASRADSSYEQYF.